Each of the 32 T cell receptor beta chains below was sequenced from the same sample in a study of cytomegalovirus exposure and HLA in healthy donors. PCR employed 60 Vbeta and 13 Jbeta primers. Profiling relied on immunoSEQ multiplex PCR, and the TCRdb table lists in-frame clones only, not all of them. This table holds approximately 100,000 clones, approximately 85% found once. Specimen: PBMCs. The receptors come from a man aged 50 to 60 in good health and CMV-seronegative.

The CDR3 is CASRRGPRYSNQPQHF. CDR3 nucleotides: TGTGCCAGCAGAAGGGGCCCCCGTTATAGCAATCAGCCCCAGCATTTT. The chain combines TRBV2 with TRBJ1-5; a weak D match, TRBD1 (5 bases). The germline V and J ends were trimmed by 6 bases and 0 bases, with 15 bases remaining between them. The CDR3 loop spans 16 amino acids. Germline V lookup: CDR1 SNHLY, CDR2 FYNNEI.

This clone was seen a handful of times. This chain connects TRBV6-6 to TRBJ1-1; D gene unclear. The CDR3 loop spans 15 amino acids. V dropped 0 bases and J dropped 0 bases, with 8 bases sitting between them. The germline gives CDR1 MNHNY, CDR2 SVGAGI (reference sequence). CDR3 DNA: TGTGCCAGCAGTTACTCGGGCAGCATGAACACTGAAGCTTTCTTT. Its translation: CASSYSGSMNTEAFF.

V gene TRBV5-1 combines with J gene TRBJ2-5; 12 bases match TRBD1. Unmatched junction bases numbered 14, after V lost 6 bases and J lost 5 bases. This CDR3 comprises 17 residues. CDR1 SGHRS and CDR2 YFSETQ come from the germline V gene. DNA of the CDR3: TGCGCCAGCACCCGGTCCGTGGGACAGGGGGCTTCGGAGACCCAGTACTTC. Its protein product is CASTRSVGQGASETQYF.

This clone was detected a few times. The CDR3 DNA reads as TGTGCCAGCAGTTTCGGTGCCCTAGCCAAAAACATTCAGTACTTC. Encoded protein: CASSFGALAKNIQYF. This sequence joins TRBV28 and TRBJ2-4; no firm D call. Germline V gives CDR1 MDHEN, CDR2 SYDVKM. The length of the CDR3 is 15 residues. Deletions cut 3 bases from V and 0 bases from J, with 9 bases between.

The V gene is TRBV29-1, the J gene TRBJ2-5; D is possibly TRBD1 (8 bases). The germline V and J ends were trimmed by 6 bases and 4 bases, with 21 bases remaining between them. CDR1 is SQVTM and CDR2 is ANQGSEA in the germline V gene. CDR3 length equals 15 residues. The CDR3, as DNA: TGCAGCGTCTCAGGGGGGGCAGGGGGCCGAGAGACCCAGTACTTC. This translates into CSVSGGAGGRETQYF.

This chain connects TRBV27 to TRBJ1-5; no definite D call. V lost 5 bases to trimming and J lost 7 bases, with 15 bases between them. CDR1 MNHEY and CDR2 SMNVEV come from the germline V gene (reference sequence). The CDR3 extends over 14 amino acids. The CDR3, as DNA: TGTGCCAGCAGTCCACTACAAGAACGCCAGCCCCAGCATTTT. Protein: CASSPLQERQPQHF.

This chain's CDR3 is CASSLDRATGELFF. The CDR3 DNA reads as TGTGCCAGCAGCTTGGACAGGGCCACCGGGGAGCTGTTTTTT. V and J are TRBV7-8 and TRBJ2-2, with 8 bases identical to TRBD1. CDR3 length equals 14 residues. The V segment lost 3 bases and the J segment 4 bases; nucleotides outside the gene matches: 1. Germline CDR1 reads SGHVS; CDR2 reads FQNEAQ.

The gene calls are TRBV11-2 and TRBJ2-5; TRBD2 matches at 9 bases. Germline V lookup: CDR1 SGHAT, CDR2 FQNNGV. Trimming took 5 bases from V and 3 from J; bases not matched to a gene: 7. This CDR3 spans 15 amino acids. The chain's CDR3 is CASSAGGSGEETQYF. The CDR3 DNA reads as TGTGCCAGCAGCGCGGGGGGGAGCGGGGAAGAGACCCAGTACTTC. The full variable domain, in which reference TRBV11-2 and TRBJ2-5 provide the parts outside the CDR3, is EAGVAQSPRYKIIEKRQSVAFWCNPISGHATLYWYQQILGQGPKLLIQFQNNGVVDDSQLPKDRFSAERLKGVDSTLKIQPAKLEDSAVYLCASSAGGSGEETQYFGPGTRLLVL.

The chain is built from TRBV7-9 and TRBJ1-5; maybe TRBD1 (6 bases). Germline V gene sequence: CDR1 SEHNR, CDR2 FQNEAQ (reference sequence). V shed 1 base and J shed 0 bases, with 13 bases lying between them. This CDR3 has 17 amino acids. This CDR3 reads CASSLEGGGHSNQPQHF. Written as DNA, the CDR3 is TGTGCCAGCAGCTTAGAGGGCGGGGGACATAGCAATCAGCCCCAGCATTTT.

V usage is TRBV7-8 and J usage is TRBJ2-7; 8 bases fit TRBD2. The length of the CDR3 is 16 residues. Germline V CDR1 and CDR2: SGHVS, FQNEAQ. V shed 0 bases and J 3 bases; nucleotides not matched to a gene: 7. In nucleotides, the CDR3 is TGTGCCAGCAGCTTAGCAGGCGGGGGGTCACACTACGAGCAGTACGTC. This codes for CASSLAGGGSHYEQYV.

The J gene is TRBJ2-5, the V gene TRBV5-1; a weak D match, TRBD2 (6 bases). The CDR3 sequence is 13 residues long. Germline V gives CDR1 SGHRS, CDR2 YFSETQ. V was clipped by 2 bases and J by 7 bases, with 12 bases between them. Written as DNA, the CDR3 is TGCGCCAGCAGCTTCGGGGTGGAGGGGACCCAGTACTTC. As protein: CASSFGVEGTQYF.

This clone is categorized as medium-sized. The chain links TRBV4-2 to TRBJ2-2; 10 bases line up with TRBD2. The CDR3 totals 17 residues. V lost 3 bases to trimming and J lost 3 bases; unmatched junction nucleotides: 7. Germline CDR1 and CDR2: LGHNA and YNFKEQ. The CDR3 nucleotides read TGTGCCAGCAGCCATGGATTAGCGGGGGGTTACACCGGGGAGCTGTTTTTT. Its translation: CASSHGLAGGYTGELFF.

This clone showed up just a few times. V gene TRBV28 combines with J gene TRBJ1-5, with TRBD1 identical over 9 bases. V shed 5 bases and J 6 bases; nucleotides not matched to a gene: 5. This CDR3 comprises 14 residues. CDR1 is MDHEN and CDR2 is SYDVKM in the germline V gene. The DNA of the CDR3 is TGTGCCAGCAGTCCACAGGGGGCGCGTCAGCCCCAGCATTTT. It yields the protein CASSPQGARQPQHF.

This clone showed up just a few times. V gene TRBV6-1 combines with J gene TRBJ1-2; D not resolved. Germline V gene sequence: CDR1 MNHNS, CDR2 SASEGT. V lost 5 bases, J lost 0 bases, and 13 bases lay in between. This CDR3 region has 15 residues. CDR3 sequence: CASSSGTAANYGYTF. The CDR3, as DNA: TGTGCCAGCAGTTCCGGAACAGCTGCTAACTATGGCTACACCTTC.

The rearrangement uses TRBV14 and TRBJ1-3; D uncertain. CDR1 and CDR2 (germline): SGHDN, FVKESK. This CDR3 comprises 16 residues. With 0 bases removed from V and 0 bases from J, the gap between germline ends came to 9 bases. This chain's CDR3 is CASSQDRGSSGNTIYF. The CDR3 bases are TGTGCCAGCAGCCAAGATCGAGGTTCCTCTGGAAACACCATATATTTT. Full variable domain (outside the CDR3, taken from reference TRBV14 and TRBJ1-3): EAGVTQFPSHSVIEKGQTVTLRCDPISGHDNLYWYRRVMGKEIKFLLHFVKESKQDESGMPNNRFLAERTGGTYSTLKVQPAELEDSGVYFCASSQDRGSSGNTIYFGEGSWLTVV.

V is TRBV7-2 and J is TRBJ2-1, with 7 bases fitting TRBD2. V trimming: 5 bases; J trimming: 4 bases; junction bases outside the gene matches: 14. CDR1 is SGHTA and CDR2 is FQGNSA in the germline V gene. CDR3 size: 17 residues. In DNA, the CDR3 is TGTGCCAGCAGCCCCCGAGGAGCGGGGAGTGTTTACAATGAGCAGTTCTTC. It specifies CASSPRGAGSVYNEQFF.

V usage is TRBV30 and J usage is TRBJ1-5, with D possibly TRBD1 on 5 matching bases. Germline lookup yields CDR1 GTSNPN and CDR2 SVGIG (reference sequence). V was shortened by 5 bases and J by 0 bases, with 8 bases between the two germline ends. The CDR3 is 13 residues long. CDR3 DNA sequence: TGTGCCTGGGATAGGGGTAGCAATCAGCCCCAGCATTTT. Translating gives CAWDRGSNQPQHF.

This sequence joins TRBV5-4 and TRBJ1-1; the match to TRBD1 covers 7 bases. Germline CDR1 is SGHNT and CDR2 is YYREEE (reference sequence). V lost 3 bases to trimming and J lost 0 bases; unmatched junction nucleotides: 5. The CDR3 is 15 residues long. CDR3 in DNA: TGTGCCAGCAGCTCCGACAGGGCCATGAACACTGAAGCTTTCTTT. Translated: CASSSDRAMNTEAFF.

The chain links TRBV11-2 to TRBJ2-1, with 9 bases fitting TRBD1. Unmatched junction bases numbered 2, after V lost 2 bases and J lost 0 bases. CDR3 size: 16 residues. CDR1 and CDR2 from the germline V gene are SGHAT and FQNNGV. In DNA form, the CDR3 reads TGTGCCAGCAGCTTAAGGGGACAGGGCTCCTACAATGAGCAGTTCTTC. Amino acids: CASSLRGQGSYNEQFF.

This chain joins TRBV2 and TRBJ2-3; D may be TRBD2 (5 bases). Trimming cost V 6 bases and J 4 bases, with 14 bases left between them. CDR3 size: 14 residues. Germline V CDR1 and CDR2: SNHLY, FYNNEI. CDR3 in DNA: TGTGCCAGCAGGAGCGGTAGAATTGCAGATACGCAGTATTTT. Its protein is CASRSGRIADTQYF.

The chain employs TRBV4-2 and TRBJ2-2; TRBD1 matches at 8 bases. The length of the CDR3 is 17 residues. Unmatched junction bases numbered 8, after V lost 3 bases and J lost 2 bases. Germline V gives CDR1 LGHNA, CDR2 YNFKEQ. Here the CDR3 reads CASSQAGTGQNTGELFF. The CDR3, as DNA: TGTGCCAGCAGCCAGGCCGGGACAGGTCAAAACACCGGGGAGCTGTTTTTT.

The V and J genes are TRBV27 and TRBJ2-3; TRBD2 agrees at 10 bases. V lost 5 bases and J lost 9; bases outside the gene matches: 8. The CDR3 contains 14 residues. Germline V lookup: CDR1 MNHEY, CDR2 SMNVEV (reference sequence). The CDR3 nucleotides are TGTGCCAGCAGTGTAAGCGGGGGGGGCGAAACGCAGTATTTT. Its protein is CASSVSGGGETQYF.

The genes are TRBV18 and TRBJ1-1; the match to TRBD1 covers 7 bases. The CDR3 has 14 residues. CDR1 is KGHSH and CDR2 is LQKENI in the germline V gene. J lost 8 bases, V lost 3 bases, and 9 bases had no gene match. The CDR3 loop is CASSPSTGRNEAFF. The DNA for the CDR3 is TGTGCCAGCTCACCCTCGACAGGGCGGAACGAAGCTTTCTTT.

This chain joins TRBV27 and TRBJ2-7; TRBD2 agrees at 8 bases. The germline V gene has CDR1 MNHEY and CDR2 SMNVEV (reference sequence). This CDR3 spans 16 amino acids. Trimming took 4 bases from V and 4 from J; bases not matched to a gene: 12. CDR3 sequence reads: CASSYLRAGGSYEQYF. In nucleotides, the CDR3 is TGTGCCAGCAGTTATCTCAGGGCGGGGGGCTCGTACGAGCAGTACTTC.

The gene calls are TRBV4-1 and TRBJ1-1, with 9 bases identical to TRBD1. Trimming cost V 4 bases and J 4 bases; bases outside gene matches: 7. Germline CDR1 is MGHRA and CDR2 is YSYEKL. This CDR3 comprises 15 residues. The CDR3 DNA is TGCGCCAGCAGCCTATCAGGGACAGGGAGCACTGAAGCTTTCTTT. This translates into CASSLSGTGSTEAFF.

V and J are TRBV5-4 and TRBJ1-5; no reliable D call. This CDR3 spans 13 amino acids. The germline CDR1 and CDR2 sequences are SGHNT and YYREEE (reference sequence). Trimming shortened V by 0 bases and J by 7 bases, and 8 bases separated the two germline ends. In DNA form, the CDR3 reads TGTGCCAGCAGCTTGGGGGAGGCCCAGCCCCAGCATTTT. Translated: CASSLGEAQPQHF.

V usage is TRBV29-1 and J usage is TRBJ1-5; maybe TRBD1 (6 bases). Germline V gene sequence: CDR1 SQVTM, CDR2 ANQGSEA. This CDR3 has 13 residues. The V gene lost 4 bases and the J gene lost 3 bases, with 10 bases spanning the gap. Here the CDR3 reads CSVGQGPNQPQHF. The DNA of the CDR3 is TGCAGCGTTGGGCAGGGGCCCAATCAGCCCCAGCATTTT.

V is TRBV11-2 and J is TRBJ1-1; tentatively, D is TRBD1 (5 bases). Germline V lookup: CDR1 SGHAT, CDR2 FQNNGV. V lost 0 bases, J lost 8 bases, and 13 bases lay in between. The length of the CDR3 is 14 residues. The CDR3, as DNA: TGTGCCAGCAGCTTAGATAGCCGGGGGACCGAAGCTTTCTTT. It translates to CASSLDSRGTEAFF. Full variable domain (outside the CDR3, taken from reference TRBV11-2 and TRBJ1-1): EAGVAQSPRYKIIEKRQSVAFWCNPISGHATLYWYQQILGQGPKLLIQFQNNGVVDDSQLPKDRFSAERLKGVDSTLKIQPAKLEDSAVYLCASSLDSRGTEAFFGQGTRLTVV.

The chain has TRBV19 and TRBJ2-3, with 8 bases fitting TRBD1. Looked up from germline, CDR1 is LNHDA and CDR2 is SQIVND (reference sequence). V was clipped by 4 bases and J by 3 bases; unmatched bases: 3. The CDR3 is 14 amino acids. Here the CDR3 reads CASSRTGKTDTQYF. Here the CDR3 DNA reads TGTGCCAGTAGTAGGACAGGGAAGACAGATACGCAGTATTTT.

The chain combines TRBV18 with TRBJ1-6; the match to TRBD1 covers 8 bases. The CDR3 has 20 residues. The trim removed 3 bases at V and 6 bases at J, leaving 19 bases unmatched. CDR1 is KGHSH and CDR2 is LQKENI in the germline V gene. CDR3 DNA sequence: TGTGCCAGCTCACCTACGATCGGTTTACAGGGGGGAAAGGGTAATTCACCCCTCCACTTT. It yields the protein CASSPTIGLQGGKGNSPLHF. Based on the CDR3 plus reference TRBV18 and TRBJ1-6, the full variable domain is NAGVMQNPRHLVRRRGQEARLRCSPMKGHSHVYWYRQLPEEGLKFMVYLQKENIIDESGMPKERFSAEFPKEGPSILRIQQVVRGDSAAYFCASSPTIGLQGGKGNSPLHFGNGTRLTVT.

The rearrangement links TRBV6-5 to TRBJ1-1, with 8 bases lining up with TRBD1. This CDR3 contains 14 residues. Per the germline V gene, CDR1 is MNHEY and CDR2 is SVGAGI. Trimming at V came to 7 bases and at J to 4 bases, leaving 8 bases not matched to a gene. CDR3: CASTPDRESTEAFF. CDR3 nucleotides: TGTGCCAGCACCCCGGACAGGGAGAGCACTGAAGCTTTCTTT.

This clone was counted once. The rearrangement joins TRBV28 to TRBJ2-2; 7 positions agree with TRBD2. Unmatched junction bases numbered 12, after V lost 7 bases and J lost 7 bases. Germline values: CDR1 MDHEN, CDR2 SYDVKM. This CDR3 contains 15 residues. CDR3 protein: CASIPGGVWVGELFF. The DNA for the CDR3 is TGTGCCAGCATCCCTGGGGGGGTTTGGGTCGGGGAGCTGTTTTTT.